Listed here are 14 T cell receptor beta chains from one sample, sequenced in a study of identical twins. TCRdb analysed the 5' RACE reads with MiXCR anew, one entry per CDR3 protein. The repertoire consists of about 100,000 distinct CDR3 sequences, with under 7% occurring once and the leading ten covering approximately 12%. Material: memory T cells sorted from blood. These receptors all stem from a woman aged 50 to 60 in good health.

Note on this clonotype: This may be a read error, as it is one base from a much larger clone. V and J are TRBV14 and TRBJ2-1; tentatively, D is TRBD1 or TRBD2 (5 bases each). Trimming removed 4 bases at V and 13 bases at J, with 11 bases between. Germline V gives CDR1 SGHDN, CDR2 FVKESK. This CDR3 region has 11 residues. The CDR3 nucleotides are TGTGCCAGCAGCCGGGGGTGGGACCAGTTCTTC. Protein: CASSRGWDQFF.

There are many counts of this clonotype. The chain has TRBV19 and TRBJ2-5; TRBD2 matches at 13 bases. The junction had 12 bases not matched to a gene; V was cut back by 5 bases and J by 6 bases. The CDR3 totals 17 residues. The V gene's germline CDR1 is LNHDA and CDR2 SQIVND (reference sequence). The CDR3 loop is CASSPRTSGSNMKTQYF. The DNA for the CDR3 is TGTGCCAGTAGTCCCCGGACTAGCGGGAGTAATATGAAGACCCAGTACTTC.

This clonotype came up many times. The chain is built from TRBV20-1 and TRBJ1-1; TRBD1 agrees at 7 bases. This CDR3 contains 12 residues. CDR1 and CDR2 from the germline V gene are DFQATT and SNEGSKA (reference sequence). Trimming at V came to 4 bases and at J to 3 bases, leaving 2 bases not matched to a gene. The CDR3 DNA follows: TGCAGTGCTAACGACAGGGACACTGAAGCTTTCTTT. This gives the protein CSANDRDTEAFF.

With respect to this clonotype: A read error may explain this, as a much larger clone is one base away. The CDR3 does not end in the conserved phenylalanine or tryptophan, so this is likely a read error. V and J are TRBV10-2 and TRBJ2-7; D not certain. CDR1 and CDR2 from the germline V gene are WSHSY and SAAADI. V was clipped by 3 bases and J by 5 bases, with 11 bases between them. CDR3 length: 13 amino acids. CDR3 protein: CASSDSQIDEQYA. CDR3 nucleotides: TGCGCCAGCAGTGATAGCCAGATAGACGAGCAGTACGCC.

Ten or more counts support this clonotype. V gene TRBV28 combines with J gene TRBJ1-2; D is possibly TRBD1 (5 bases). Germline-derived CDR1 and CDR2 are MDHEN and SYDVKM. The V end was cut by 1 base, the J end by 5 bases, with 14 bases between. The CDR3 is 15 amino acids. The CDR3 loop reads CASSLFLDRQYGYTF. CDR3 nucleotides: TGTGCCAGCAGTTTATTTCTAGACAGACAATATGGCTACACCTTC.

The sample holds a few counts of this clonotype. CDR3 DNA: TGTGCCAGCAGTCCTGGGACAGGGGGCCATCAGCCCCAGCATTTT. Amino acid sequence: CASSPGTGGHQPQHF. The J gene is TRBJ1-5, the V gene TRBV12-3 or TRBV12-4; TRBD1 matches at 12 bases. V dropped 5 bases and J dropped 5; count of bases not matched to a gene: 4. The CDR3 length is 15 residues.

The chain employs TRBV12-3 or TRBV12-4 and TRBJ1-1, with D hard to call. The CDR3 runs to 14 residues. V shed 4 bases and J shed 1 base, with 10 bases lying between them. This CDR3 is CASSYRRGNTEAFF. CDR3 DNA sequence: TGTGCCAGCAGTTACCGCCGGGGGAACACTGAAGCTTTCTTT.

In this sample, this clonotype turned up many times. The gene calls are TRBV24-1 and TRBJ1-2; D gene ambiguous. Germline V gives CDR1 KGHDR, CDR2 SFDVKD. Deletions cut 5 bases from V and 6 bases from J, with 9 bases between. The CDR3 length is 12 residues. CDR3 amino acids: CATSVGSHGYTF. The CDR3 DNA is TGTGCCACCAGTGTCGGTAGTCATGGCTACACCTTC.

This clonotype was observed many times. The V gene is TRBV2, the J gene TRBJ1-2, with unresolved D. The length of the CDR3 is 14 residues. Trimming cost V 3 bases and J 1 base, with 9 bases left between them. CDR1 and CDR2 (germline): SNHLY, FYNNEI. CDR3 loop: CASSDKGFNYGYTF. Written as DNA, the CDR3 is TGTGCCAGCAGTGACAAAGGGTTTAACTATGGCTACACCTTC.

This chain joins TRBV11-3 and TRBJ2-7; 8 bases line up with TRBD2. The germline CDR1 and CDR2 sequences are SGHNT and YENEEA. The CDR3 covers 15 residues. Trimming removed 4 bases from V and 6 bases from J; junction bases left unmatched: 11. CDR3 nucleotides: TGTGCCAGCAGCTCGATGAGCGGGAGCCCCCTCGAGCAGTACTTC. Translating gives CASSSMSGSPLEQYF.

This rearrangement joins TRBV30 to TRBJ2-1; perhaps D is TRBD1 or TRBD2 (5 bases each). Germline assignment: CDR1 GTSNPN and CDR2 SVGIG (reference sequence). This CDR3 spans 13 amino acids. The V end was cut by 8 bases, the J end by 6 bases, with 17 bases between. The CDR3 reads CAGNHGTSNEQFF. The CDR3 DNA follows: TGTGCCGGAAACCACGGGACCTCCAATGAGCAGTTCTTC.

Turning to this clonotype: This may arise from a read error, as a much more abundant clone is one base away. The chain is built from TRBV20-1 and TRBJ1-4; 7 positions agree with TRBD1. CDR3 length equals 13 residues. In germline, CDR1 is DFQATT, CDR2 SNEGSKA (reference sequence). The CDR3 here is CRARAGGDGKLFF. The CDR3 DNA is TGCAGAGCTAGGGCAGGGGGAGATGGAAAACTGTTTTTT.

This clonotype was observed at least ten times. The chain recombines TRBV10-3 with TRBJ2-1, with D possibly TRBD2 on 5 matching bases. The CDR3 covers 18 residues. The V and J ends lost 4 bases and 0 bases respectively, with 19 bases between them. CDR1 is ENHRY, CDR2 SYGVKD, per germline. CDR3 sequence reads: CAISGLQKSGSSYNEQFF. The CDR3 bases are TGTGCCATCAGTGGTCTCCAGAAAAGCGGAAGCTCCTACAATGAGCAGTTCTTC.

This clonotype was observed a handful of times. This chain uses TRBV12-3 or TRBV12-4 with TRBJ1-3; D not certain. The CDR3 is 13 residues long. V lost 10 bases and J lost 0, with 10 bases in between. This CDR3 reads CAIRPGSGNTIYF. DNA for the CDR3: TGTGCCATTCGACCGGGCTCTGGAAACACCATATATTTT.